Following are 8 T cell receptor beta chains from one sample sequenced in a study of T cell repertoires in cytomegalovirus infection (dated 2019 in TCRdb). The reads were generated on an Illumina HiSeq 1500. Clones were called with MiXCR by TCRdb after fastp trimmed the public reads at Q25, and only in-frame beta chains were retained. Rows with one shared CDR3 protein collapse into an entry with the most common genes and DNA. Across this sample there are roughly 800,000 distinct CDR3 sequences, with roughly 28% seen only once. Around 13% of the sample goes to the ten largest clones. The treatment or condition label, read with the paper, signifies: in vitro stimulation with specific CMV peptide epitopes to enrich CMV-specific T cells. Their recognized antigens are unknown. Source: cultured CD8+ T cells from PBMCs, taken from culture after CMV antigen stimulation. The receptors come from a human donor in good health (CMV status not recorded). Some clones in this sample may be carry-over from other donors' samples.

This clonotype has ten or more counts. This chain connects TRBV7-8 to TRBJ2-2, with D hard to call. The germline V and J ends were trimmed by 2 bases and 5 bases, with 15 bases remaining between them. The CDR3 totals 16 residues. Germline V gene lookup returns CDR1 SGHVS and CDR2 FQNEAQ. The CDR3 protein is CASSLKVGRPTGELFF. The CDR3 coding sequence is TGTGCCAGCAGCTTAAAGGTGGGCAGGCCGACCGGGGAGCTGTTTTTT.

The table lists this clonotype with a few counts. CDR3: CASIGNPSTEAFF. DNA of the CDR3: TGTGCCAGCATTGGCAACCCCTCCACTGAAGCTTTCTTT. The chain joins TRBV6-2 or TRBV6-3 to TRBJ1-1, with unresolved D. The V gene's germline CDR1 is MNHEY and CDR2 SVGEGT. V was shortened by 7 bases and J by 4 bases, with 13 bases between the two germline ends. The CDR3 runs to 13 residues.

The chain has TRBV4-1 and TRBJ2-4; D may correspond to TRBD1 or TRBD2 (6 bases each). This CDR3 has 17 amino acids. Deletions cut 4 bases from V and 0 bases from J, with 16 bases between. Germline V gene data show CDR1 as MGHRA and CDR2 as YSYEKL. DNA of the CDR3: TGCGCCAGCAGCCCTACCTTCGGGGGCCTAGCCAAAAACATTCAGTACTTC. Its translation: CASSPTFGGLAKNIQYF.

This clonotype was found a few times. The V call is TRBV5-4, the J call TRBJ1-6; 7 nucleotides match TRBD1. The length of the CDR3 is 14 residues. Germline V gene lookup returns CDR1 SGHNT and CDR2 YYREEE (reference sequence). J was trimmed by 7 bases and V by 3 bases; bases with no gene match: 4. CDR3 protein: CASSYTGANSPLHF. In DNA, the CDR3 is TGTGCCAGCAGCTATACAGGGGCCAATTCACCCCTCCACTTT.

As regards this clonotype: The CDR3 end shows no conserved phenylalanine or tryptophan, and so a read error is likely. The gene calls are TRBV12-3 or TRBV12-4 and TRBJ1-5, with a possible D match to TRBD1 (6 bases). This CDR3 has 12 amino acids. V lost 5 bases and J 7 bases, leaving 9 bases between the germline ends. The CDR3 loop is CASSTGWQPQHL. The CDR3 nucleotides are TGTGCCAGCAGTACAGGGTGGCAGCCCCAGCATCTT.

The sample holds many counts of this clonotype. The chain carries TRBV7-2 and TRBJ2-7; D call uncertain. The germline CDR1 and CDR2 sequences are SGHTA and FQGNSA. Trimming pared 5 bases from V and 4 bases from J, leaving 21 bases between. This CDR3 spans 16 amino acids. CDR3 nucleotide sequence: TGTGCCAGCAGCCTCCTGGCAGCACCCAATAGGTACGAGCAGTACTTC. This codes for CASSLLAAPNRYEQYF.

The chain has TRBV27 and TRBJ2-3, with 7 nucleotides matching TRBD1. J gave up 3 bases and V 6 bases, and 9 bases lay outside the gene matches. Germline V CDR1 and CDR2: MNHEY, SMNVEV (reference sequence). The CDR3 consists of 15 residues. The CDR3 is CASRFTGAITDTQYF. DNA of the CDR3: TGTGCCAGCAGATTTACAGGGGCTATAACAGATACGCAGTATTTT.

This clonotype was observed a few times. The J gene is TRBJ2-1, the V gene TRBV6-2 or TRBV6-3, with 8 bases matching TRBD2. The CDR3 totals 17 residues. V lost 1 base to trimming and J lost 4 bases; unmatched junction nucleotides: 9. Per germline, CDR1 MNHEY and CDR2 SVGEGT. The chain's CDR3 is CASSYWPELAAYNEQFF. The CDR3 bases are TGTGCCAGCAGTTACTGGCCCGAACTAGCGGCTTACAATGAGCAGTTCTTC.